This TCR beta chain came from a study of response to subunit inactivated influenza vaccine. Each CDR3 protein gets one entry after TCRdb re-called the RT-PCR reads with MiXCR. The sample carries roughly 630,000 distinct CDR3 sequences, 12% to 15% recorded once. From germline, CDR1 is MNHEY and CDR2 SVGAGI. J gave up 3 bases and V 2 bases, and 7 bases lay outside the gene matches. CDR3 length: 17 residues. Sequencing used PBMCs from blood, obtained around 15 days before vaccination. This receptor was taken from a man aged 50-60 years who received an inactivated influenza vaccine. This rearrangement joins TRBV6-5 to TRBJ2-3; 11 bases line up with TRBD2. CDR3: CASSYATGTSGTDTQYF. CDR3 nucleotide sequence: TGTGCCAGCAGTTACGCTACCGGGACTAGCGGAACAGATACGCAGTATTTT.